This entry is about one T cell receptor beta chain. This entry is derived from a study of control samples from healthy donors and cancer patients. Germline CDR1 is ENHRY and CDR2 is SYGVKD. The CDR3 is made up of 16 amino acids. V lost 4 bases, J lost 2 bases, and 8 bases stayed unmatched. TCRdb keeps only in-frame clones here, not all; method: immunoSEQ multiplex PCR. The sample yields under 80,000 clones, about 94% seen once. This receptor was obtained from a woman in her 30s in good health. Source material: blood. This chain joins TRBV10-3 and TRBJ1-5, with TRBD1 identical over 7 bases. DNA for the CDR3: TGTGCCATCAGTGCGGCAGGGGGGAGAGGCAATCAGCCCCAGCATTTT. Its protein product is CAISAAGGRGNQPQHF.